This TCR beta chain emerged from a study of OX40 agonist ivuxolimab in advanced cancers. Describing the broader study: Ivuxolimab was an agonistic, fully human IgG2 monoclonal antibody directed against OX40 (CD134), a costimulatory receptor. Intravenous ivuxolimab was administered to patients every 2 weeks at six dose levels: 0.01, 0.1, 0.3, 1.5, 3 and 10 mg/kg. Of the approximately 54 dose-escalation patients, hepatocellular carcinoma was present in about 19, melanoma in roughly 15, renal cell carcinoma in 9 and head and neck cancer in 9. In the dose-escalation cohort, more than 75% of patients were male, and the mean age was approximately 60 years, with a range of about 20 to 79. Patients were allowed to have had prior anti-PD-1, anti-PD-L1 or anti-CTLA-4 therapy, and 30% to 50% of the dose-escalation patients had previously received checkpoint inhibitors. Partial responses were achieved by three dose-escalation patients, of whom one had hepatocellular carcinoma and two had cutaneous melanoma. Peripheral TCRbeta sequencing aimed to test whether ivuxolimab altered TCR sequence diversity and caused clonal T-cell expansion. The paper reports the monotherapy dose-escalation portion (N of about 50 patients) of the phase I ivuxolimab trial. The research as a whole found: On average, CD8+ T cells showed more expanded clones than CD4+ T cells after ivuxolimab. The antigen specificity of the clonally expanded peripheral T cells was not determined. In the 0.1-3.0 mg/kg groups, partial responders were among the patients with the lowest normalized peripheral clonal expansion, particularly in CD8+ T cells. At doses of 0.1 to 3.0 mg/kg, clonal expansion of both CD4+ and CD8+ blood T cells was observed from baseline to week 6. Low levels of normalized T-cell clonal expansion were also seen in some nonresponding patients.

V is clipped by 10 bases and J by 8 bases, and the sequence between their germline boundaries is 22 bases long. The germline V gene specifies SGHRS as CDR1 and YFSETQ as CDR2. The CDR3 covers 14 residues, taking in both the cysteine and the phenylalanine. Solely the CDR3 DNA is kept, with 42 bases framed from the first base. Genomic DNA was extracted from sorted cells for sequencing of the TCRbeta CDR3 region. The immunoSEQ Assay was used for sequencing of TCRbeta CDR3 regions. Not all clones reach the TCRdb copy of this immuneACCESS table, which keeps in-frame sequences only. Checked studies attribute under half of the gap to unresolved V genes and leave the rest unexplained. The sample table shows 15,000 to 20,000 clones, and 86% are seen once. Less than 15% of the sample goes to the ten largest clones. Patients with a history of autoimmune disease or receiving systemic immunosuppression were excluded from the trial. Peripheral blood for TCR sequencing was collected from all dose cohorts at baseline, on cycle 4 day 1, and on cycle 7 day 1. Samples were obtained from an open-label, multicenter, first-in-human phase I dose-escalation trial of ivuxolimab. Adults with locally advanced or metastatic head and neck squamous cell, hepatocellular, melanoma or renal cell carcinoma were enrolled in the trial. Before TCR sequencing, CD4+ T cells and CD8+ T cells from peripheral blood were sorted into separate populations.

Notes on this clone: Its cognate antigen has yet to be identified. No quality values exist for individual bases; no much larger clone is one base distant.

Sample: CD4+ or CD8+ T cells sorted from blood, taken in a trial of the OX40 agonist ivuxolimab. The V gene is TRBV5-1 and the J gene is TRBJ2-1; TRBD2 is possibly the D segment (5 matching bases). The sequence derives from an adult with an advanced solid tumor such as melanoma, head and neck, liver or kidney cancer. The CDR3 loop reads CASAGRGVVDEQFF. The sequence in DNA is TGCGCCTCGGCGGGCCGTGGGGTGGTCGATGAGCAGTTCTTC. With the rest looked up from the reference TRBV5-1 and TRBJ2-1 genes rather than sequenced, the full variable domain is KAGVTQTPRYLIKTRGQQVTLSCSPISGHRSVSWYQQTPGQGLQFLFEYFSETQRNKGNFPGRFSGRQFSNSRSEMNVSTLELGDSALYLCASAGRGVVDEQFFGPGTRLTVL.